This is a list of T cell receptor beta chains from one sample in a study of regulatory T cells in long-lasting Graves disease. TCRdb passed the multiplex PCR reads through MiXCR, listing each CDR3 protein once. Among approximately 400,000 distinct CDR3 sequences listed, around 21% were seen once. The sequencing used peripheral blood mononuclear cells (PBMCs), collected when the disease was refractory, from a patient treated with antithyroid drugs. The receptors originated from a female donor with Graves disease. The CDR3 runs from the conserved cysteine through the conserved F or W. D genes are given only for firm matches. The size of a clone is reported for some rows only, either as once, few or many, or as a class for expanded clones.

d_gene	abundance	v_gene	j_gene	CDR3nt	CDR3aa
TRBD1	few	TRBV5-1	TRBJ1-1	TGCGCCAGCAGCTTCCAGGGGGAGAACACTGAAGCTTTCTTT	CASSFQGENTEAFF
TRBD1	many	TRBV3-1	TRBJ1-2	TGTGCCAGCAGCCAAGGGGGACTTCAGGGGGCGCAGCATGGTGGCTACACCTTC	CASSQGGLQGAQHGGYTF
TRBD1	many	TRBV20-1	TRBJ2-7	TGCAGTGCTAGAGATTTAACAGGGGGATACGAGCAGTACTTC	CSARDLTGGYEQYF
.	many	TRBV20-1	TRBJ1-1	TGCAGTGCTAGAGGACAGGCGAACACTGAAGCTTTCTTT	CSARGQANTEAFF
.	many	TRBV28	TRBJ2-7	TGTGCCAGCAGTTCGGGGGACAGATTATCCTACGAGCAGTACTTC	CASSSGDRLSYEQYF
TRBD2	few	TRBV15	TRBJ2-7	TGTGCCACCAGCAGAGTTGGGCTAGCGGGAGATTACGAGCAGTACTTC	CATSRVGLAGDYEQYF
.	few	TRBV29-1	TRBJ2-1	TGCAGCGTTGAAGGTAGGAGGGGACGAGATGAGCAGTTCTTC	CSVEGRRGRDEQFF
.	few	TRBV6-2/TRBV6-3	TRBJ1-4	TGTGCCAGCAGTTACTTGGACTCCGCGGATGAAAAACTGTTTTTT	CASSYLDSADEKLFF
.	many	TRBV28	TRBJ1-2	TGTGCCAGCAGACCAGCTTTTAACTATGGCTACACCTTC	CASRPAFNYGYTF
.	few	TRBV7-9	TRBJ2-7	TGTGCCAGCAGCCTCCTCATCTACGAGCAGTACTTC	CASSLLIYEQYF
.	.	TRBV12-5	TRBJ2-2	TGTGCTAGTGGGCCGGGACATTCGAACACCGGGGAGCTGTTTTTT	CASGPGHSNTGELFF
.	.	TRBV7-9	TRBJ2-7	TGTGCCAGCAGCTTACCCCAAAGGAGGATCGAAGAGAAGGGGTACGAGCAGTACTTC	CASSLPQRRIEEKGYEQYF
.	many	TRBV18	TRBJ2-7	TGTGCCAGCTCACCCACGGCGACCGGCGAGCAGTACTTC	CASSPTATGEQYF
.	few	TRBV19	TRBJ2-1	TGTGCCAGTAGTATTCTGGGAGGCAAGAACAATGAGCAGTTCTTC	CASSILGGKNNEQFF
TRBD1	many	TRBV2	TRBJ1-1	TGTGCCAGCAGTACCAAAGGGGGCGGAGGTCCCATGAACACTGAAGCTTTCTTT	CASSTKGGGGPMNTEAFF
.	.	TRBV4-1	TRBJ1-2	TGCGCCAGCAGCACGAAAACCAGCGCCGCGGGCGGAGGTGACGGCTACACCTTC	CASSTKTSAAGGGDGYTF
TRBD1	many	TRBV20-1	TRBJ2-7	TGCAGTGCTGACAGGGCCGGGGTTTACGAGCAGTACTTC	CSADRAGVYEQYF
.	.	TRBV7-2	TRBJ2-1	TGTGCCAGCAGCTTGGGACTGTTGTCCTACAATGAGCAGTTCTTC	CASSLGLLSYNEQFF
TRBD2	many	TRBV2	TRBJ2-7	TGTGCCTTTCAAGTACCTAGCGGCATTCCTAACTACGAGCAGTACTTC	CAFQVPSGIPNYEQYF
TRBD1	few	TRBV3-1	TRBJ2-5	TGTGCCAGCAGCCAGGAGGGACAGGGACGAGAGACCCAGTACTTC	CASSQEGQGRETQYF
TRBD2	few	TRBV24-1	TRBJ2-7	TGTGCCACCAGTGACCAATCGCCTAGCGGGAGAGTTGAGCAGTACTTC	CATSDQSPSGRVEQYF
.	few	TRBV7-2	TRBJ1-5	TGTGCCAGCAGCTTAGATCCCCCCTTTAATCAGCCCCAGCATTTT	CASSLDPPFNQPQHF
TRBD1	.	TRBV29-1	TRBJ1-1	TGCAGCGTGCAACAGGGGCAAACTGAAGCTTTCTTT	CSVQQGQTEAFF
.	few	TRBV10-3	TRBJ1-1	TGTGCCGCCATGACAACGGCCGGGTCTGAAGCTTTCTTT	CAAMTTAGSEAFF
TRBD2	.	TRBV5-1	TRBJ2-2	TGCGCCAGCAAACTAGCGGGACCGAACACCGGGGAGCTGTTTTTT	CASKLAGPNTGELFF
.	.	TRBV9	TRBJ2-2	TGTGCCAGCAGCTCGCGTAGGGTCATCGGGGAGCTGTTTTTT	CASSSRRVIGELFF
.	many	TRBV12-3/TRBV12-4	TRBJ1-2	TGTGCCAGCAGTTTAAGCACGCGGGGCTACACCTTC	CASSLSTRGYTF
.	many	TRBV2	TRBJ2-7	TGTGCCAGCTTGACTAGCTACGAGCAGTACTTC	CASLTSYEQYF